The clone carrying this T cell receptor (beta chain) has a count of ten or more. Antigen unknown. RNA transcripts served as the template for amplifying TCR beta CDR3 regions. The HTBI set primed first-round TCR CDR3 RT-PCR. TCRdb re-derived calls from the multiplex PCR reads in MiXCR, one entry per CDR3 protein. The sample includes hundreds of thousands of distinct CDR3 sequences, nearly 45% of them seen just once. V lost 9 bases to trimming and J lost 1 base; unmatched junction nucleotides: 4. The CDR3 has 13 amino acids. The germline V gene encodes CDR1 SNHLY and CDR2 FYNNEI. The sample is drawn from a study of T cells in Graves' hyperthyroidism and ophthalmopathy. Study-wide points: In simple terms, a model built on 13 V-J features told ophthalmopathy apart from stable hyperthyroidism. Clonotypes that were expanded in thyroid above 0.001 mostly appeared in blood too.

The source of this sequence is an adult man with Graves' disease, either hyperthyroidism or ophthalmopathy (not recorded which). The specimen sequenced was peripheral blood or thyroid tissue (not recorded which). The chain links TRBV2 to TRBJ1-1; TRBD1 matches 8 bases. The CDR3 bases are TGTGCCAGAGGACAGGGATCGAACACTGAAGCTTTCTTT. Residues: CARGQGSNTEAFF.